The 8 T cell receptor beta chains presented below share a single source sample, sequenced in a study of CD8 T cells in ankylosing spondylitis. Study-wide results and limits: A motif of fewer than ten highly homologous TCR beta variants was seen as apparently characteristic of ankylosing spondylitis blood.

TCRdb fed the 5' RACE reads into MiXCR, producing one record per CDR3 protein. The sample includes about 540,000 distinct CDR3 sequences, roughly an eighth of them seen just once. Antigens for these TCRs are unknown. The sample was blood, either unsorted or a sorted T cell fraction (not recorded which). These receptors were taken from a male donor with ankylosing spondylitis.

V is TRBV5-1 and J is TRBJ1-1; D is unclear. V dropped 6 bases and J dropped 1 base, with 10 bases sitting between them. Germline V gene lookup returns CDR1 SGHRS and CDR2 YFSETQ. The CDR3 is 13 amino acids. The CDR3: CASTRVGNTEAFF. The CDR3 DNA follows: TGCGCCAGCACTAGGGTTGGGAACACTGAAGCTTTCTTT. Looking up the rest from reference TRBV5-1 and TRBJ1-1 gives the full variable domain: KAGVTQTPRYLIKTRGQQVTLSCSPISGHRSVSWYQQTPGQGLQFLFEYFSETQRNKGNFPGRFSGRQFSNSRSEMNVSTLELGDSALYLCASTRVGNTEAFFGQGTRLTVV.

This chain uses TRBV24-1 with TRBJ2-1; D may be TRBD1 (5 bases). Trimming removed 3 bases at V and 7 bases at J, with 12 bases between. The length of the CDR3 is 14 residues. The germline gives CDR1 KGHDR, CDR2 SFDVKD. CDR3 loop: CATSDGASRNEQFF. In DNA form, the CDR3 reads TGTGCCACCAGTGATGGGGCGAGCCGGAATGAGCAGTTCTTC.

The V call is TRBV21-1, the J call TRBJ2-4; the table's D call of TRBD2 was not tested on the DNA. TRBV21-1 is given as a pseudogene. The CDR3 is 14 residues long. The CDR3 sequence: CASPPRRWIYIQYF. As DNA, the CDR3 is TGTGCCAGCCCCCCCCGACGGTGGATATACATTCAGTACTTC.

A note on this clonotype: A read error may be the cause here, since a much bigger clone is one base away. This chain uses TRBV29-1 with TRBJ1-1; 10 bases line up with TRBD1. Trimming removed 7 bases from V and 6 bases from J; junction bases left unmatched: 14. The CDR3 has 15 residues. CDR1 SQVTM and CDR2 ANQGSEA come from the germline V gene. The CDR3 sequence: CSAERWDRGEPEAFF. The DNA of the CDR3 is TGCAGCGCAGAGAGATGGGACAGGGGTGAGCCTGAAGCTTTCTTT.

This chain joins TRBV7-9 and TRBJ2-3; D is unresolved. Trimming cost V 2 bases and J 3 bases, with 12 bases left between them. This CDR3 spans 15 amino acids. Germline values: CDR1 SEHNR, CDR2 FQNEAQ (reference sequence). The chain's CDR3 is CASSLSIGKTDTQYF. The CDR3 DNA reads TGTGCCAGCAGCTTAAGTATTGGGAAAACAGATACGCAGTATTTT.

This clonotype has a handful of counts. The chain is built from TRBV5-6 and TRBJ2-7, with 8 bases that match TRBD1. Trimming took 4 bases from V and 3 from J; bases not matched to a gene: 3. The CDR3 contains 13 residues. Germline CDR1 and CDR2: SGHDT and YYEEEE. The CDR3 spells CASSPDRDYEQYF. CDR3 DNA sequence: TGTGCCAGCAGCCCGGACAGGGACTACGAGCAGTACTTC. Full variable domain (remainder filled in from reference TRBV5-6 and TRBJ2-7): DAGVTQSPTHLIKTRGQQVTLRCSPKSGHDTVSWYQQALGQGPQFIFQYYEEEERQRGNFPDRFSGHQFPNYSSELNVNALLLGDSALYLCASSPDRDYEQYFGPGTRLTVT.

This clonotype was seen a few times. The chain recombines TRBV5-5 with TRBJ2-6; no definite D call. CDR1 and CDR2 from the germline V gene are SGHKS and YYEKEE (reference sequence). The CDR3 loop spans 15 amino acids. V lost 5 bases and J 1 base, leaving 10 bases between the germline ends. CDR3 nucleotides: TGTGCCAGCAGTCACGCACCTTCTGGGGCCAACGTCCTGACTTTC. This codes for CASSHAPSGANVLTF.

Notes on this clonotype: A read error may produce the germline difference seen at one junction end. This chain connects TRBV12-3 or TRBV12-4 to TRBJ2-7, with 9 bases lining up with TRBD1. This CDR3 is built from 18 residues. The CDR3 loop reads CTSSPGSGTGKPSYEQYF. For the CDR3, the DNA is TGTACCAGCAGTCCGGGCTCCGGGACAGGGAAACCCTCCTACGAGCAGTACTTC.